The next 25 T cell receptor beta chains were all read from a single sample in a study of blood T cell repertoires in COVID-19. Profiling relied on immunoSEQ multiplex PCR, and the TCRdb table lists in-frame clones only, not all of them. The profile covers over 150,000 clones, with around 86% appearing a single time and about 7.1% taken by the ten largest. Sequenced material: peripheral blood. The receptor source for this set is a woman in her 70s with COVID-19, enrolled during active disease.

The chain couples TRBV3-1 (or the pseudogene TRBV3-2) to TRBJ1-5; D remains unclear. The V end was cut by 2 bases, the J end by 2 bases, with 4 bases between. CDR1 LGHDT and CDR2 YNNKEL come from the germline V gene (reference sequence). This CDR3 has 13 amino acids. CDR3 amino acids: CASSQSGNQPQHF. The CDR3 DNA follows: TGTGCCAGCAGCCAATCGGGCAATCAGCCCCAGCATTTT.

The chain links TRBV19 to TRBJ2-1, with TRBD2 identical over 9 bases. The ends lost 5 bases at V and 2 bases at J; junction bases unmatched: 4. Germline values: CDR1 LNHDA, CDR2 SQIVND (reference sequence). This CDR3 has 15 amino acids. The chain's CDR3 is CASSLAGGTYNEQFF. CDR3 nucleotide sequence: TGTGCCAGTAGTCTGGCGGGAGGGACCTACAATGAGCAGTTCTTC.

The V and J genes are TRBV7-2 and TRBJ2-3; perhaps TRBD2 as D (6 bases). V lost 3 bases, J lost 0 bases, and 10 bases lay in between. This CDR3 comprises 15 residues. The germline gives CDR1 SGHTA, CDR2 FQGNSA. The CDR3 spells CASSFMGLSTDTQYF. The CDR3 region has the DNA TGTGCCAGCAGCTTTATGGGACTCAGCACAGATACGCAGTATTTT.

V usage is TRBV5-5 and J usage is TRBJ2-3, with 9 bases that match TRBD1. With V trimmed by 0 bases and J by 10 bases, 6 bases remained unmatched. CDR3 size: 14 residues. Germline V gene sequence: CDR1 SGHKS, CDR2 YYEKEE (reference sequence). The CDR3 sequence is CASSLGPQGASQYF. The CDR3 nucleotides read TGTGCCAGCAGCTTGGGCCCACAGGGGGCTTCGCAGTATTTT.

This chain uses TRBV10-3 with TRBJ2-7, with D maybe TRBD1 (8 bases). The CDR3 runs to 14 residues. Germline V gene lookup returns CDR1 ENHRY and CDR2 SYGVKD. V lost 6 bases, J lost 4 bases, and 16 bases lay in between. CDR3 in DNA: TGTGCCATCAGACAGGGGGAGGGTGCATACGAGCAGTACTTC. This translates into CAIRQGEGAYEQYF.

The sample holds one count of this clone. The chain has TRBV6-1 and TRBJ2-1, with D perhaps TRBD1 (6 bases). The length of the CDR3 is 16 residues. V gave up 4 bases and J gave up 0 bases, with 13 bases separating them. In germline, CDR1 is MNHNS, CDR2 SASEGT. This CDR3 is CASSGVLQGSYNEQFF. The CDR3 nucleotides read TGTGCCAGCAGTGGGGTGTTACAGGGCTCCTACAATGAGCAGTTCTTC.

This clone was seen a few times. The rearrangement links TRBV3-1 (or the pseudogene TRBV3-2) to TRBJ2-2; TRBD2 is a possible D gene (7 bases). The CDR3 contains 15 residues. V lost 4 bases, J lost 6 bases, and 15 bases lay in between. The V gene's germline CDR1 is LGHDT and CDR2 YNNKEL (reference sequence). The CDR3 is CASSPLGGGPGELFF. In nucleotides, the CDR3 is TGTGCCAGCAGCCCGTTAGGGGGAGGGCCCGGGGAGCTGTTTTTT.

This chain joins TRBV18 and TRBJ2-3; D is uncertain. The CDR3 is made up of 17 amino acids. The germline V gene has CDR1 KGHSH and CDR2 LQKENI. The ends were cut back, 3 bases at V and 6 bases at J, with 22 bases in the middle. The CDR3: CASSPKASQDQRDTQYF. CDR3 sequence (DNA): TGTGCCAGCTCACCTAAAGCCTCCCAGGATCAAAGGGATACGCAGTATTTT.

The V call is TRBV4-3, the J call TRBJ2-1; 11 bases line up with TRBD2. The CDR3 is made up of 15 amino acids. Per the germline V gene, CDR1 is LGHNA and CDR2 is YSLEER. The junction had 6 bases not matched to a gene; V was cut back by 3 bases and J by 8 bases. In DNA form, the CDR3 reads TGCGCCAGCAGCCAGGAACTAGCGGGAGAACATGAGCAGTTCTTC. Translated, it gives CASSQELAGEHEQFF.

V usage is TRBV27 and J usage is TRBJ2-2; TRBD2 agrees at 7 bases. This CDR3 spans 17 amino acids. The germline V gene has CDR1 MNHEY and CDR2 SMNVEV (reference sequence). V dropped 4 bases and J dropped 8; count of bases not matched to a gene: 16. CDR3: CASSSYLAGEGRGELFF. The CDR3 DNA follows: TGTGCCAGCAGTTCCTACCTTGCGGGAGAGGGGAGGGGGGAGCTGTTTTTT.

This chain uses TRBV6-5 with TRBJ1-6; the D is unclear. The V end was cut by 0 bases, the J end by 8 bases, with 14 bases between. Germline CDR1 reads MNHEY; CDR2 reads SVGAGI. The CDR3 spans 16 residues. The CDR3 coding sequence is TGTGCCAGCAGTTACTCGATAGCTGCCCGTGATTCACCCCTCCACTTT. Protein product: CASSYSIAARDSPLHF.

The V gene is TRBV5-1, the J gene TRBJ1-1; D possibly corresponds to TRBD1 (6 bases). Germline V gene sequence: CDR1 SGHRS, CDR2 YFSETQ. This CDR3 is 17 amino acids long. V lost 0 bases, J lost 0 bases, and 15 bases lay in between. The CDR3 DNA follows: TGCGCCAGCAGCTTGGGGGACAATTTAGGGATGAACACTGAAGCTTTCTTT. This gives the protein CASSLGDNLGMNTEAFF.

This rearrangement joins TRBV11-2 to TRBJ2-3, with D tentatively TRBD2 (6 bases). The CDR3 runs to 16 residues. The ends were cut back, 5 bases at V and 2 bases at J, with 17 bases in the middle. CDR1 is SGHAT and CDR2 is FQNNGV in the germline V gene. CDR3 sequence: CASSPGTFPLTDTQYF. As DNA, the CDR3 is TGTGCCAGCAGCCCCGGGACTTTTCCACTCACAGATACGCAGTATTTT.

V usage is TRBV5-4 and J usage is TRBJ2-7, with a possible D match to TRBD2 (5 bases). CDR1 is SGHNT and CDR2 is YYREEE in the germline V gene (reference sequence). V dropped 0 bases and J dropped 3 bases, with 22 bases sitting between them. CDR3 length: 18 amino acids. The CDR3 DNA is TGTGCCAGCAGCTTGGCCGTCACTAGTTATTCGCGCGTCTACGAGCAGTACTTC. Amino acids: CASSLAVTSYSRVYEQYF.

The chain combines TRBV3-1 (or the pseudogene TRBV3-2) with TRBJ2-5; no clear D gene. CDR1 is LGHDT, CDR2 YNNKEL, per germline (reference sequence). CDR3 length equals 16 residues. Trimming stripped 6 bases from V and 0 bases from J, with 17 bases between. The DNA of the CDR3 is TGTGCCAGCAGTCGCAATTCTCTACCATACCAAGAGACCCAGTACTTC. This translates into CASSRNSLPYQETQYF.

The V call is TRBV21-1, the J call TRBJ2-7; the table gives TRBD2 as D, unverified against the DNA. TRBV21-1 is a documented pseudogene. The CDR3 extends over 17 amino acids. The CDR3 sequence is CASTRTSGRASDYEQYF. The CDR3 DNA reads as TGTGCCAGCACCCGGACTAGCGGGAGGGCCTCAGACTACGAGCAGTACTTC.

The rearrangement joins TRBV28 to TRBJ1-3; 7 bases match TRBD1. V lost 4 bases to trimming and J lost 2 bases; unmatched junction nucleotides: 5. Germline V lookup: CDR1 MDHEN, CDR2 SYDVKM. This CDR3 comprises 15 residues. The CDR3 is CASSSTGTAGNTIYF. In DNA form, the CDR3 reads TGTGCCAGCAGTTCAACCGGGACAGCTGGAAACACCATATATTTT.

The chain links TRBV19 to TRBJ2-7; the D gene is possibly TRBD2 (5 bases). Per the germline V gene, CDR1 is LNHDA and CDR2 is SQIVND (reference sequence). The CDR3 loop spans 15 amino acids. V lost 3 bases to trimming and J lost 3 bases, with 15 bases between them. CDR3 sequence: CASSIQRQKIYEQYF. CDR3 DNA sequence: TGTGCCAGTAGTATCCAGCGGCAGAAAATCTACGAGCAGTACTTC. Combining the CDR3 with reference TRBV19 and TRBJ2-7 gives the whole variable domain DGGITQSPKYLFRKEGQNVTLSCEQNLNHDAMYWYRQDPGQGLRLIYYSQIVNDFQKGDIAEGYSVSREKKESFPLTVTSAQKNPTAFYLCASSIQRQKIYEQYFGPGTRLTVT.

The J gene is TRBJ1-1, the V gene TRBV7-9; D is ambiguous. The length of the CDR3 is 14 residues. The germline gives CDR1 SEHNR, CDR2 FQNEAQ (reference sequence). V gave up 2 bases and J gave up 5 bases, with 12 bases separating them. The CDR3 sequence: CASSLNQEGTEAFF. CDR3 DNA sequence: TGTGCCAGCAGCTTAAACCAGGAAGGAACTGAAGCTTTCTTT.

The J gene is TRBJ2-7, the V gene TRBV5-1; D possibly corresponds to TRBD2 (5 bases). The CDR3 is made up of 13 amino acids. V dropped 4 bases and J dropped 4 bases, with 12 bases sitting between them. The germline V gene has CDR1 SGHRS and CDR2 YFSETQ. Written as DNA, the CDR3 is TGCGCCAGCAGCAGTCTAGCTGGATACGAGCAGTACTTC. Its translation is CASSSLAGYEQYF.

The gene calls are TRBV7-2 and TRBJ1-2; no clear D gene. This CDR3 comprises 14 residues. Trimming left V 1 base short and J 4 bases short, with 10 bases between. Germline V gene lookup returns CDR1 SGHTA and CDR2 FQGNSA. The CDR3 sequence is CASSLDTATYGYTF. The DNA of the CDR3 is TGTGCCAGCAGCTTAGATACAGCAACCTATGGCTACACCTTC.

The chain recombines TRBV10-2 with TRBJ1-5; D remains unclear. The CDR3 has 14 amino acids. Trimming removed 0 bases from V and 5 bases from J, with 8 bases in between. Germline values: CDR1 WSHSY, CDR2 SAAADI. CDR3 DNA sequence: TGCGCCAGCAGTGAGTCTGGCCTTTATCAGCCCCAGCATTTT. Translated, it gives CASSESGLYQPQHF.

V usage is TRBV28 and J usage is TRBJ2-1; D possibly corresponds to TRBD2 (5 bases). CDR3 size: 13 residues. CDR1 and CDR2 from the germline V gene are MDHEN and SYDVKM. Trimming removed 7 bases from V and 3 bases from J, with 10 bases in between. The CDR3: CASTTGYYNEQFF. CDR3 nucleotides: TGTGCCAGCACCACGGGGTACTACAATGAGCAGTTCTTC.

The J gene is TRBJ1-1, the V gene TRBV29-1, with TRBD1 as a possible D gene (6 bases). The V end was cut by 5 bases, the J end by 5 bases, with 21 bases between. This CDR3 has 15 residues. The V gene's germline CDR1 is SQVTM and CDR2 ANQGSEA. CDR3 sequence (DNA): TGCAGCGTTTTGCCCTCTCAGGGGAAGAGGACTGAAGCTTTCTTT. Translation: CSVLPSQGKRTEAFF.

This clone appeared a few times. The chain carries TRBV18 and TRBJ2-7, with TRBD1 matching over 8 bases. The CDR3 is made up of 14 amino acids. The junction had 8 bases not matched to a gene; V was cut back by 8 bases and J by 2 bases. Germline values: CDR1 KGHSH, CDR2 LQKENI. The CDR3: CASHPDRAPYEQYF. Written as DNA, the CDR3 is TGTGCCAGCCACCCGGACAGGGCACCCTACGAGCAGTACTTC.